Here is one T cell receptor beta chain with its context. There is no known antigen for this receptor. There are no base qualities to consult, and no much larger clone falls within one base. This sample is drawn from a study of T cells in Graves' hyperthyroidism and ophthalmopathy (dated by TCRdb to 2018 to 2020). Broadly, across the study: To identify distinguishing TCR V-J signatures, a discovery cohort of around 98 patients was used, comprising 43 with Graves' ophthalmopathy and under 60 with stable Graves' hyperthyroidism. Whether ophthalmopathy could be predicted prospectively was tested in an independent validation cohort made up of fewer than 20 hyperthyroidism patients plus 17 patients who later progressed to ophthalmopathy. For training and testing, the 100 or so patients in the discovery cohort were randomly divided in a 7:3 ratio. Thyroid tissue and blood T-cell repertoires from six or seven Graves' hyperthyroidism patients were also compared in the study. Once sampling was done, hyperthyroidism patients were given methimazole at a starting dose of 30 mg daily, whereas ophthalmopathy patients were given high-dose intravenous methylprednisolone. TCR Vbeta CDR3 sequencing of 120 to 150 peripheral blood samples (over 40 ophthalmopathy, roughly 72 hyperthyroidism and roughly 17 progressor patients) is reported in the paper.

Results and caveats for the whole study, not just this receptor: No statistical method was used to fix the sample size in advance, and group allocation was not hidden from the investigators. In validation, the model predicted progression to ophthalmopathy a median of about 6.8 months before onset, with over 55% sensitivity and about 72% specificity. In cross-validation, a model built on a 13 V-J signature told ophthalmopathy apart from stable hyperthyroidism with under 90% sensitivity and approximately 81% specificity, and in testing the same model reached 80%/75%. Blood samples also contained most of the expanded thyroid clonotypes (frequency above 0.001), which suggests that blood repertoires may reflect thyroid immune responses.

The germline V gene encodes CDR1 KGHDR and CDR2 SFDVKD. The trim is 5 bases for V and 5 bases for J, with a gap of 6 bases between the germline ends. The CDR3 covers 12 residues, taking in both the cysteine and the phenylalanine. This entry keeps only the CDR3 DNA: 36 bases, framed from base 1. Exclusion was applied to patients with uncontrolled infections, other autoimmune diseases, pregnancy or lactation. Clinical symptoms, serum thyroxine and TRAb, thyroid ultrasound, and orbital computed tomography formed the basis for the diagnoses. Trizol reagent was used to extract total RNA, and RNA quality was then checked on an Agilent 2100 Bioanalyzer. Amplification of TCR beta CDR3 regions was carried out from RNA transcripts. For the first round of RT-PCR on the TCR CDR3, the HTBI primer set was used together with the Qiagen OneStep RT-PCR kit. Libraries were constructed in a second round of multiplex PCR, after which size selection and purification were carried out. Paired-end sequencing of the libraries was performed with 100 bp reads on an Illumina HiSeq2000. Per the source publication's procedure: SOAPnuke was used to process the raw data, with reads discarded if the reads contained adapters or uncalled bases, had a mean Phred below 15, or lacked an exact constant-primer or identifier match. COPE v1.2.5 was used to merge the high-quality paired reads, and each unique nucleotide sequence was defined as a clonotype. Clonotypes were aligned to IMGT TRBV, TRBD and TRBJ reference segments using MiTCR v1.1. Only V-J combinations with frequency above 0.0001, covering 99.2% of repertoires, were analysed. A TCS score was defined as the ratio of F50 (clonal expansion) to E x V (chaos), with BLOSUM62-based TCRdist applied between CDR3 peptides within each V-J. Welch's t-statistics and random forest reduced 500 to 650 V-J features to roughly 13, which were used in a naive Bayes classifier (R e1071). Thyroid-blood repertoire similarity was quantified with the Morisita-Horn index. The raw public reads went through TCRdb reprocessing: fastp at Q25, MiXCR clone calling, in-frame beta chains kept. Records with the same CDR3 protein are collapsed into one entry carrying the most frequent genes and DNA. In this record, the V and J calls reflect TCRdb's handling and not the investigators' own analysis. For this sample there are a few hundred thousand distinct CDR3 sequences; 35% to 55% appear just once. The ten biggest clones cover 19% of the sample.

The sequence is built from TRBV24-1 and TRBJ1-5, with the D gene uncertain. The sample consisted of peripheral blood or thyroid tissue (not recorded which). This TCR derives from an adult woman with Graves' disease, either hyperthyroidism or ophthalmopathy (not recorded which). At the DNA level, the sequence is TGTGCCACCAGTGCTTTAGATCAGCCCCAGCATTTT. This gives the protein CATSALDQPQHF.